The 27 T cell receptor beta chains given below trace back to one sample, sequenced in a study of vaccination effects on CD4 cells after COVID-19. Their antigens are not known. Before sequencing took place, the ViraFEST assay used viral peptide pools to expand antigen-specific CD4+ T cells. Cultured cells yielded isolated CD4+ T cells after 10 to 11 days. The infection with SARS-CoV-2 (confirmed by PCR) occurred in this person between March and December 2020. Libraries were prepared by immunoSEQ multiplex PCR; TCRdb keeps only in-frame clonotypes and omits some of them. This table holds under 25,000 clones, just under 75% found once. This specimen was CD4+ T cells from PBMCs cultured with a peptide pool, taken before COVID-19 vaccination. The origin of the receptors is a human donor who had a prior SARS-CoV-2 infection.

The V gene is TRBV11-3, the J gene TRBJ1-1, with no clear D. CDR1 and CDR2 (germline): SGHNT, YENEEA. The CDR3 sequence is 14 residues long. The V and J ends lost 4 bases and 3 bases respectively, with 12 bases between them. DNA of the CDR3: TGTGCCAGCAGCTCGGACGGTGGCCACACTGAAGCTTTCTTT. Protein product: CASSSDGGHTEAFF.

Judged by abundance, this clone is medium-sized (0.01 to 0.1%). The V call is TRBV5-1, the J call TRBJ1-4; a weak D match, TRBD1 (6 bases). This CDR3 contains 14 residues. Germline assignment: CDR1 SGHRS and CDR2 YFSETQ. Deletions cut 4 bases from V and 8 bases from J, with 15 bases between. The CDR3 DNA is TGCGCCAGCAGCCCTCAGGGGAGTGGGGAAAAACTGTTTTTT. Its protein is CASSPQGSGEKLFF.

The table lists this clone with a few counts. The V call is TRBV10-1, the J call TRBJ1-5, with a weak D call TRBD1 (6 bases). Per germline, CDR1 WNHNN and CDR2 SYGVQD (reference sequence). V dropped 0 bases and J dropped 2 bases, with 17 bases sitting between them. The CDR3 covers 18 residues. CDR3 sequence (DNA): TGCGCCAGCAGTGAGTCGAAACGCGGGGGCGCGCGCAATCAGCCCCAGCATTTT. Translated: CASSESKRGGARNQPQHF.

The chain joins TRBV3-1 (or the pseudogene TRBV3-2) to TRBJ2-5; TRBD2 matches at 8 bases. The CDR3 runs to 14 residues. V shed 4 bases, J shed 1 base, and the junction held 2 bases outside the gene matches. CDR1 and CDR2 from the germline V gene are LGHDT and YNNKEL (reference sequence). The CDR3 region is CASSPTSGQETQYF. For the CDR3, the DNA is TGTGCCAGCAGCCCCACTAGCGGCCAAGAGACCCAGTACTTC.

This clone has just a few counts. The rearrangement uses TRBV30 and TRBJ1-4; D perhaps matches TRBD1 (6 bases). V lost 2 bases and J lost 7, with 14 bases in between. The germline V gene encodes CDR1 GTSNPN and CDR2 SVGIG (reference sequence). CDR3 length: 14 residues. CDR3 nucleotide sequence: TGTGCCTGGAGTCCAGGGGTATTCGGTGAAAAACTGTTTTTT. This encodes CAWSPGVFGEKLFF.

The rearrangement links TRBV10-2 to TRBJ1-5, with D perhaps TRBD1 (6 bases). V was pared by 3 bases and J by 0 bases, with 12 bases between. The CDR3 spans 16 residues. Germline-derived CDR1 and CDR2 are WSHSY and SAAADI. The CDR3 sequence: CASSDRDTDSNQPQHF. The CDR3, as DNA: TGCGCCAGCAGTGACCGGGACACAGATAGCAATCAGCCCCAGCATTTT.

CDR3 amino acids: CASSEEITGVGEKLFF. Here the CDR3 DNA reads TGTGCCAGCAGTGAAGAAATCACGGGGGTAGGGGAAAAACTGTTTTTT. This chain joins TRBV2 and TRBJ1-4, with D tentatively TRBD1 (5 bases). CDR1 and CDR2 (germline): SNHLY, FYNNEI. With 1 base removed from V and 8 bases from J, the gap between germline ends came to 17 bases. This CDR3 has 16 residues.

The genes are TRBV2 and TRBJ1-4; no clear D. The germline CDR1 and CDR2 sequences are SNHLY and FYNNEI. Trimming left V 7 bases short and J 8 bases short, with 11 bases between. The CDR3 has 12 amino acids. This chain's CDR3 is CASISTGEKLFF. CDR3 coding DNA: TGTGCCAGCATTAGCACGGGGGAAAAACTGTTTTTT.

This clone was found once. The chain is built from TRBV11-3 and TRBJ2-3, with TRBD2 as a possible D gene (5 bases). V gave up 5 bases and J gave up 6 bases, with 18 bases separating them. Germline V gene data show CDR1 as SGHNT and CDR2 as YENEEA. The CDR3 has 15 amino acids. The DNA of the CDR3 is TGTGCCAGCAGCGCGACGGACGCTTCGGGGGATACGCAGTATTTT. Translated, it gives CASSATDASGDTQYF.

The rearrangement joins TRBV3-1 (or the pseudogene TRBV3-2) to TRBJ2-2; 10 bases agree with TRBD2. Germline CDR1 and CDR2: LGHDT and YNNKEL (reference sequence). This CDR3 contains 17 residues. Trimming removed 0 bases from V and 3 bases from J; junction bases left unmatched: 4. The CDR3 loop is CASSQDYLAGDTGELFF. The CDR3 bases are TGTGCCAGCAGCCAAGATTACCTAGCGGGAGACACCGGGGAGCTGTTTTTT.

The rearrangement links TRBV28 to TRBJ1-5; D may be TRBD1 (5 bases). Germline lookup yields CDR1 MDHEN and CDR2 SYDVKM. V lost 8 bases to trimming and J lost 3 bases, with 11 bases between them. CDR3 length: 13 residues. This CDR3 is CASPRVPNQPQHF. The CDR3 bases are TGTGCCAGCCCCAGGGTCCCCAATCAGCCCCAGCATTTT.

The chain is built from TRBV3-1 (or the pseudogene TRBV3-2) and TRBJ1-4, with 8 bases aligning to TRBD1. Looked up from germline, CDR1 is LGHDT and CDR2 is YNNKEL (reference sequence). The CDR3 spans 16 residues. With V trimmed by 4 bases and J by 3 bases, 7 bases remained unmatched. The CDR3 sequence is CASSPRQGRANEKLFF. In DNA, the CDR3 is TGTGCCAGCAGCCCGAGACAGGGGAGGGCTAATGAAAAACTGTTTTTT.

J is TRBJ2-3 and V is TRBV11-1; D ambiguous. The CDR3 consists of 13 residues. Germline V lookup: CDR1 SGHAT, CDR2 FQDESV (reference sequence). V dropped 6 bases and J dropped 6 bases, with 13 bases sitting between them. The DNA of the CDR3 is TGTGCCAGCAGACGTGACCCTTCCGATACGCAGTATTTT. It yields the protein CASRRDPSDTQYF.

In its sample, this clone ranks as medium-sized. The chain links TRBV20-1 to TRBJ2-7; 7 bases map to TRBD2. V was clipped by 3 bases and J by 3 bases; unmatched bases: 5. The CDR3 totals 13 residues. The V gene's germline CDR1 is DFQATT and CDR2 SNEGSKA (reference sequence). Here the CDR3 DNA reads TGCAGTGCTAGTTTAGGGGAGGGCTACGAGCAGTACTTC. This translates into CSASLGEGYEQYF.

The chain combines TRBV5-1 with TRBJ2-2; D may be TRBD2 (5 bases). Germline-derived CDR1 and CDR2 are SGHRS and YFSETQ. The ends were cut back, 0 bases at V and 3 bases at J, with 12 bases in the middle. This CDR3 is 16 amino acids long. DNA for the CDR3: TGCGCCAGCAGCTTGGTCGGAGGAGGTTACACCGGGGAGCTGTTTTTT. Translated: CASSLVGGGYTGELFF.

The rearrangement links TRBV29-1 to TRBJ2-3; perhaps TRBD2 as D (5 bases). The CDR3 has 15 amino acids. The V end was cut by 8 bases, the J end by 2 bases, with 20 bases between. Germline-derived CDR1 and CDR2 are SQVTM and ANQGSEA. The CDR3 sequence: CSTGYRGFPTDTQYF. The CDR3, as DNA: TGCAGCACCGGGTATCGGGGTTTCCCCACAGATACGCAGTATTTT.

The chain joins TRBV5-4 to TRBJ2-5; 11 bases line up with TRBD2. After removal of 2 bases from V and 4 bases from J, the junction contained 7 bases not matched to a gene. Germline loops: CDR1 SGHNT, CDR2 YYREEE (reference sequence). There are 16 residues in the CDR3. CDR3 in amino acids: CASSLLAGGPGETQYF. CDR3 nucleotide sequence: TGTGCCAGCAGCTTATTAGCGGGAGGGCCGGGAGAGACCCAGTACTTC.

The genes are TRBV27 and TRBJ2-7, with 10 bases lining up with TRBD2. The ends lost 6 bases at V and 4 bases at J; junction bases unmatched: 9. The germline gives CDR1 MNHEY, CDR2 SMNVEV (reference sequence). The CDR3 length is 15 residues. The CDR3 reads CASSQAGTSDYEQYF. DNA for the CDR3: TGTGCCAGCAGCCAAGCCGGGACTAGCGATTACGAGCAGTACTTC.

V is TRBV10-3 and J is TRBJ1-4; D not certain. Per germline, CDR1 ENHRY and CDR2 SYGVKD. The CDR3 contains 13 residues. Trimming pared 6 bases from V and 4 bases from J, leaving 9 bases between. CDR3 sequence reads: CAISLIINEKLFF. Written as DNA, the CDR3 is TGTGCCATCAGCCTTATTATTAATGAAAAACTGTTTTTT.

CDR3 bases: TGTGCCAGCAGCCAAAGATACAGGGGGCTTGAAAAACTGTTTTTT. It codes for CASSQRYRGLEKLFF. This chain connects TRBV3-1 (or the pseudogene TRBV3-2) to TRBJ1-4, with 9 bases that match TRBD1. V shed 2 bases, J shed 7 bases, and the junction held 5 bases outside the gene matches. Per the germline V gene, CDR1 is LGHDT and CDR2 is YNNKEL (reference sequence). The CDR3 length is 15 residues.

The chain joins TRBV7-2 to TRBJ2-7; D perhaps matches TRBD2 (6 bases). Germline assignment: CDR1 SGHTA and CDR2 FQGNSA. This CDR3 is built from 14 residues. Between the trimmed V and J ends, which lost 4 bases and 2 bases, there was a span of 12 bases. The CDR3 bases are TGTGCCAGCAGCTGGGGACTCCTCACCTACGAGCAGTACTTC. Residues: CASSWGLLTYEQYF.

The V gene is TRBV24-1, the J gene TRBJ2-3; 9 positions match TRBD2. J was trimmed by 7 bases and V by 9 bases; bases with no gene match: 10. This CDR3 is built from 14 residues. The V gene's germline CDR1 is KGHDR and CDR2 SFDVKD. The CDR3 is CATGKTSGPHTQYF. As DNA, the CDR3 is TGTGCCACCGGTAAGACTAGCGGCCCTCATACGCAGTATTTT.

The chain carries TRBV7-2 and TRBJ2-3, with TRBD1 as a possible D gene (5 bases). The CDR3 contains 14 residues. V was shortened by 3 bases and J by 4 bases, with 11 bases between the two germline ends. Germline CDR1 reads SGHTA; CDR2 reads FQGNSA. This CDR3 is CASSFIRGPDTQYF. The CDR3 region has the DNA TGTGCCAGCAGCTTCATTAGGGGCCCAGATACGCAGTATTTT.

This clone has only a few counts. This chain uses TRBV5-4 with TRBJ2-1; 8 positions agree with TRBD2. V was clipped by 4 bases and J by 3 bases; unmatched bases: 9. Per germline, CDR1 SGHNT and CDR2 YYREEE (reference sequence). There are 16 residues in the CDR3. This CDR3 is CASSTRVGGDYNEQFF. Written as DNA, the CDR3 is TGTGCCAGCAGCACAAGGGTCGGGGGGGACTACAATGAGCAGTTCTTC.

CDR3: CASSRTGTGNNQPQHF. CDR3 DNA sequence: TGTGCCAGCAGCCGAACCGGGACAGGGAACAATCAGCCCCAGCATTTT. This chain connects TRBV4-2 to TRBJ1-5; 9 bases fit TRBD1. Germline lookup yields CDR1 LGHNA and CDR2 YNFKEQ. CDR3 length: 16 residues. V shed 4 bases, J shed 3 bases, and the junction held 7 bases outside the gene matches.

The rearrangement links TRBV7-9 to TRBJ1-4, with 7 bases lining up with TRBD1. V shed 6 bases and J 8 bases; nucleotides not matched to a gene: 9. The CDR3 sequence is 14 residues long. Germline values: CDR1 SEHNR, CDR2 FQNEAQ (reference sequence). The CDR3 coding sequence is TGTGCCAGCAGTTTCGACAGGGCGGCCGAAAAACTGTTTTTT. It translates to CASSFDRAAEKLFF.

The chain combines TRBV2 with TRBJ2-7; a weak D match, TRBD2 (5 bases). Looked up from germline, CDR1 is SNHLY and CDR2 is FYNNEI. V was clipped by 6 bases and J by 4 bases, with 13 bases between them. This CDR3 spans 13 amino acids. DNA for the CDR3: TGTGCCAGCAGGGAGGAAATCGGGTACGAGCAGTACTTC. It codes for CASREEIGYEQYF.